The 10 T cell receptor beta chains given below trace back to one sample, sequenced in a study of Ad26.COV2.S vaccination and SARS-CoV-2 variants. As for treatment: about 20 received Ad26.COV2.S at low or high dose, single or two shots; 5 received placebo; per-sample allocation not given. Specimen acquisition occurred on day 63 following the initial vaccine or placebo injection. The table came from immunoSEQ multiplex PCR; TCRdb's copy has only in-frame clones and leaves some out. The top ten hold 3.6% of the sample, which has roughly 380,000 clones, roughly 90% seen once. This specimen consisted of peripheral blood, obtained in a trial of Ad26.COV2.S vaccine versus placebo. These receptors were taken from a person between 18 and 65 years old who received the Ad26.COV2.S COVID-19 vaccine or a placebo.

V and J are TRBV6-5 and TRBJ2-7, with 7 bases aligning to TRBD1. CDR1 is MNHEY, CDR2 SVGAGI, per germline. There are 13 residues in the CDR3. V lost 8 bases and J lost 3; bases outside the gene matches: 7. In DNA, the CDR3 is TGTGCCAGCGGGGACAGATCTTTCTACGAGCAGTACTTC. Translated, it gives CASGDRSFYEQYF.

The V call is TRBV6-5, the J call TRBJ1-5; no definite D call. The CDR3 is 13 amino acids. Trimming stripped 3 bases from V and 4 bases from J, with 7 bases between. Per germline, CDR1 MNHEY and CDR2 SVGAGI. CDR3 amino acids: CASSYSRNQPQHF. In DNA form, the CDR3 reads TGTGCCAGCAGTTATAGCAGGAATCAGCCCCAGCATTTT.

This chain links TRBV4-1 with TRBJ1-2; possibly TRBD1 for D (5 bases). V lost 1 base to trimming and J lost 8 bases, with 14 bases between them. Germline CDR1 MGHRA, CDR2 YSYEKL. The CDR3 loop spans 14 amino acids. CDR3 coding DNA: TGCGCCAGCAGCCAAGTCGGCCAGGGACTGGGCTACACCTTC. Translating gives CASSQVGQGLGYTF.

A single count supports this clone. The chain combines TRBV6-4 with TRBJ1-1; D uncertain. Trimming took off 8 bases at V and 1 base at J, with 14 bases between the two ends. From germline, CDR1 is MRHNA and CDR2 SNTAGT. This CDR3 is built from 14 residues. CDR3 nucleotides: TGTGCCAGCCCCGACGGGAGACAGAACACTGAAGCTTTCTTT. It yields the protein CASPDGRQNTEAFF.

The rearrangement joins TRBV11-2 to TRBJ2-5; the match to TRBD2 covers 7 bases. J was trimmed by 2 bases and V by 5 bases; bases with no gene match: 8. Germline V CDR1 and CDR2: SGHAT, FQNNGV. The CDR3 has 15 residues. CDR3 sequence (DNA): TGTGCCAGCAGCCCCTCCATGCGGGGGCAAGAGACCCAGTACTTC. It is translated as CASSPSMRGQETQYF.

The chain recombines TRBV6-5 with TRBJ2-2, with TRBD1 matching 9 bases. Germline V gene sequence: CDR1 MNHEY, CDR2 SVGAGI. Trimming took 9 bases from V and 3 from J; bases not matched to a gene: 5. The CDR3 covers 14 residues. CDR3 nucleotide sequence: TGTGCCAGTATCCGGGACAGGGACACCGGGGAGCTGTTTTTT. Translating gives CASIRDRDTGELFF.

The chain employs TRBV5-1 and TRBJ2-7, with D possibly matching TRBD1 (6 bases). V lost 0 bases and J lost 4, with 14 bases in between. Germline V CDR1 and CDR2: SGHRS, YFSETQ. This CDR3 has 15 residues. CDR3 protein: CASSLAPGEGYEQYF. CDR3 bases: TGCGCCAGCAGCTTGGCCCCAGGGGAAGGTTACGAGCAGTACTTC.

This clone was picked up one time. The chain carries TRBV28 and TRBJ2-7; TRBD2 agrees at 11 bases. This CDR3 is 17 amino acids long. The V and J ends lost 3 bases and 5 bases, in that order; junction bases with no gene match: 12. The germline gives CDR1 MDHEN, CDR2 SYDVKM. The CDR3 loop reads CASSFNARLAGTHEQYF. The CDR3 nucleotides read TGTGCCAGCAGTTTTAACGCTAGACTAGCGGGGACTCACGAGCAGTACTTC.

J is TRBJ1-2 and V is TRBV10-3, with TRBD1 identical over 8 bases. The germline V gene has CDR1 ENHRY and CDR2 SYGVKD. There are 15 residues in the CDR3. V dropped 5 bases and J dropped 4; count of bases not matched to a gene: 9. The CDR3 sequence is CAISPRDRSPYGYTF. In DNA form, the CDR3 reads TGTGCCATCAGTCCCAGGGACAGGTCCCCCTATGGCTACACCTTC.

This chain connects TRBV19 to TRBJ1-2; 8 bases agree with TRBD1. Trimming at V came to 7 bases and at J to 4 bases, leaving 8 bases not matched to a gene. This CDR3 is 14 amino acids long. Germline values: CDR1 LNHDA, CDR2 SQIVND (reference sequence). DNA for the CDR3: TGTGCCAGTACCGCGGACAGGGCGGTCTATGGCTACACCTTC. This gives the protein CASTADRAVYGYTF.